This T cell receptor beta chain derives from a study of cytomegalovirus exposure and HLA in healthy donors. Donors were ostensibly healthy at sampling, although undocumented immune exposures were probable. The CDR3 runs 16 residues. The V gene's germline CDR1 is SGHRS and CDR2 YFSETQ. The V segment lost 4 bases and the J segment 4 bases; nucleotides outside the gene matches: 7. The PCR used 60 Vbeta and 13 Jbeta primers. Method: immunoSEQ multiplex PCR; TCRdb's copy keeps in-frame clones and lacks some. The sample lists about 140,000 clones, roughly three quarters seen once, with more than 3% in the top ten.

The clonotype comes from a male donor in good health and CMV-seronegative. The sequenced sample consisted of PBMCs. The V call is TRBV5-1, the J call TRBJ2-1; 11 nucleotides match TRBD1. In DNA form, the CDR3 reads TGCGCCAGCAGCCCCACCGGGACAGGGGGATACAATGAGCAGTTCTTC. This sequence encodes CASSPTGTGGYNEQFF.